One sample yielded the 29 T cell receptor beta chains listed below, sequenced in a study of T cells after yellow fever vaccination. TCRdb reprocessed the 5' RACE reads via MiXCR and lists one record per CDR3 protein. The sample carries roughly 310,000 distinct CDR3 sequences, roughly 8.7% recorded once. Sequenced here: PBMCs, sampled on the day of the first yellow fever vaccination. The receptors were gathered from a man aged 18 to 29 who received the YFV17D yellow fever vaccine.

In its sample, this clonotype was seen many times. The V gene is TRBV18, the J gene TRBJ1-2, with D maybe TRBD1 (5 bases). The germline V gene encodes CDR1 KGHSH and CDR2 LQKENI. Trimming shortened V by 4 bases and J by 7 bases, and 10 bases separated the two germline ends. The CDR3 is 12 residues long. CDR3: CASSQEGSGYTF. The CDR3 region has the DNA TGTGCCAGCTCACAGGAGGGGTCTGGCTACACCTTC.

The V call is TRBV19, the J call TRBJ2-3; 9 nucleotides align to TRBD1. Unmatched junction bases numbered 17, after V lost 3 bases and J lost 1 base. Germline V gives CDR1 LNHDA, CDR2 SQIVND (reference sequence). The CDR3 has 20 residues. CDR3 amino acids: CASSIKLRGQGESGTDTQYF. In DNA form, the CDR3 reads TGTGCCAGTAGTATTAAATTAAGGGGACAGGGAGAGTCGGGCACAGATACGCAGTATTTT.

The CDR3 DNA reads TGTGCCAGCAGTTACCGCCCGATCGAGAACACTGAAGCTTTCTTT. Amino acids: CASSYRPIENTEAFF. J is TRBJ1-1 and V is TRBV6-5; D is undetermined. The CDR3 runs 15 residues. Trimming took off 2 bases at V and 1 base at J, with 11 bases between the two ends. Germline V gene sequence: CDR1 MNHEY, CDR2 SVGAGI.

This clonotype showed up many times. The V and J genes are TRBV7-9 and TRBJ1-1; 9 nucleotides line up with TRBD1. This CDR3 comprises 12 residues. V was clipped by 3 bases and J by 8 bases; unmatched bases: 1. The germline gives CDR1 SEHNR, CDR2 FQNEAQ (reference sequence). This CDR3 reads CASSLGTGEAFF. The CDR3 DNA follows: TGTGCCAGCAGCTTGGGGACAGGGGAAGCTTTCTTT.

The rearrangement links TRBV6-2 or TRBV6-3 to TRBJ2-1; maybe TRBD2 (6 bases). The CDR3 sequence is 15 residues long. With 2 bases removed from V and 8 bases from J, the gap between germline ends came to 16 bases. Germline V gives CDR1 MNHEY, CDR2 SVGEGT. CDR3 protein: CASSYRPSGVYEQFF. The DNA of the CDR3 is TGTGCCAGCAGTTACCGGCCCTCGGGGGTCTATGAGCAGTTCTTC.

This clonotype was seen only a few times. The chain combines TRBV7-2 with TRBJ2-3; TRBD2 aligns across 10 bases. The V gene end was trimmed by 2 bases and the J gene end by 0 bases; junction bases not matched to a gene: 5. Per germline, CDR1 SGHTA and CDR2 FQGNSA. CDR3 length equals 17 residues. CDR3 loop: CASSLSGGADSTDTQYF. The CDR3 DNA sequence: TGTGCCAGCAGCTTAAGCGGGGGGGCGGATAGCACAGATACGCAGTATTTT.

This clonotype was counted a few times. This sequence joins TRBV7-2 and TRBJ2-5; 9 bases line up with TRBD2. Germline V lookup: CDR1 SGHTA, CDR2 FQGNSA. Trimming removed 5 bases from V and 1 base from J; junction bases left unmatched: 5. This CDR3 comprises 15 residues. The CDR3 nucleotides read TGTGCCAGCAGCCCCGGGACTAGCATCCAAGAGACCCAGTACTTC. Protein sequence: CASSPGTSIQETQYF. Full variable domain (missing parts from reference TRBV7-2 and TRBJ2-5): GAGVSQSPSNKVTEKGKDVELRCDPISGHTALYWYRQSLGQGLEFLIYFQGNSAPDKSGLPSDRFSAERTGGSVSTLTIQRTQQEDSAVYLCASSPGTSIQETQYFGPGTRLLVL.

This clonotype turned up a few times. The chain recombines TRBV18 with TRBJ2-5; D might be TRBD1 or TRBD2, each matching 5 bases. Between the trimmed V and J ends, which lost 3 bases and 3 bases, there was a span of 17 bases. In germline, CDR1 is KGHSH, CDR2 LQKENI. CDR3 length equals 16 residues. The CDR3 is CASSPGRTTEEETQYF. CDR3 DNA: TGTGCCAGCTCACCCGGGCGGACAACGGAGGAAGAGACCCAGTACTTC.

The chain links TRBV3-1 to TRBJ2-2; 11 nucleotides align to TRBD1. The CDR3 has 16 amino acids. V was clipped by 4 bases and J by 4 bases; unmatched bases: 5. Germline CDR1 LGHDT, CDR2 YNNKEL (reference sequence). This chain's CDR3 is CASSPRDRGVTGELFF. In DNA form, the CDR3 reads TGTGCCAGCAGCCCGCGGGACAGGGGGGTCACCGGGGAGCTGTTTTTT.

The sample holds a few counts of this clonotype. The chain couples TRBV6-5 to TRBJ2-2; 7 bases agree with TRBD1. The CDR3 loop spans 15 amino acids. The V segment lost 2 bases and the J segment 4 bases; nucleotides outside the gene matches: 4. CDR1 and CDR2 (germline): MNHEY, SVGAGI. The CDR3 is CASSYAGQATGELFF. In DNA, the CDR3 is TGTGCCAGCAGTTACGCCGGACAGGCCACCGGGGAGCTGTTTTTT.

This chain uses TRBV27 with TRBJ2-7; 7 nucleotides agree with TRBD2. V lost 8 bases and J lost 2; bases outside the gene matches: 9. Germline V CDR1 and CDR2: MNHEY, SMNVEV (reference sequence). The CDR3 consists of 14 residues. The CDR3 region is CASQWGGTPYEQYF. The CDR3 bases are TGTGCCAGCCAATGGGGGGGTACGCCCTACGAGCAGTACTTC.

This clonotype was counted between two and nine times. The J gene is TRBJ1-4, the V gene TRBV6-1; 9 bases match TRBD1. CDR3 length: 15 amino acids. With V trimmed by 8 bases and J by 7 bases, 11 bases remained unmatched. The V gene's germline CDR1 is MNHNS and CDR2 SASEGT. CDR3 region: CASHNAGTGREKLFF. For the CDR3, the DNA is TGTGCCAGCCATAACGCCGGGACAGGGCGTGAAAAACTGTTTTTT.

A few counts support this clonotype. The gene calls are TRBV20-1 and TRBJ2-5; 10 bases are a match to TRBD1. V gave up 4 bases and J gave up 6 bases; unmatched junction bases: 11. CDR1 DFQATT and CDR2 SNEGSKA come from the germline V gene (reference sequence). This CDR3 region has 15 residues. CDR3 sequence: CSAKQTGGAGKTQYF. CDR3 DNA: TGCAGTGCTAAACAGACAGGGGGCGCGGGAAAGACCCAGTACTTC.

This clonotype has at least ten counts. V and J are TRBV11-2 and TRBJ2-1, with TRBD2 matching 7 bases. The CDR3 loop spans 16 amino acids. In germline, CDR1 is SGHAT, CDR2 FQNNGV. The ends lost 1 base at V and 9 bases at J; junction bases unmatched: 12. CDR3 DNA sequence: TGTGCCAGCAGCTTAGCAAGCGGGGTATGGGAACGTGAGCAGTTCTTC. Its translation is CASSLASGVWEREQFF.

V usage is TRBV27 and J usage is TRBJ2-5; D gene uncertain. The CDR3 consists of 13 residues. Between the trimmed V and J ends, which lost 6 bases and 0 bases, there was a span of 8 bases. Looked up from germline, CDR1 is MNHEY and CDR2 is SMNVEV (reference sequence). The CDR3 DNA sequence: TGTGCCAGCAGAGACGGAGACCAAGAGACCCAGTACTTC. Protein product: CASRDGDQETQYF.

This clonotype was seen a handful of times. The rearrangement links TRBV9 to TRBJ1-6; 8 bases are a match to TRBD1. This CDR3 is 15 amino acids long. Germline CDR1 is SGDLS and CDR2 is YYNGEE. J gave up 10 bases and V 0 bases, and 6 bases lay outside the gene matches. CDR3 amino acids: CASSVAPTGESPLHF. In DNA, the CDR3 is TGTGCCAGCAGCGTAGCCCCGACAGGGGAGTCACCCCTCCACTTT.

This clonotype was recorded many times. The CDR3 DNA follows: TGCGCCAGCAGCTTGCGGGGCCGCGGCACTGAAGCTTTCTTT. This translates into CASSLRGRGTEAFF. The V call is TRBV5-1, the J call TRBJ1-1; tentatively, D is TRBD1 (5 bases). In germline, CDR1 is SGHRS, CDR2 YFSETQ. V lost 1 base to trimming and J lost 4 bases, with 11 bases between them. This CDR3 spans 14 amino acids.

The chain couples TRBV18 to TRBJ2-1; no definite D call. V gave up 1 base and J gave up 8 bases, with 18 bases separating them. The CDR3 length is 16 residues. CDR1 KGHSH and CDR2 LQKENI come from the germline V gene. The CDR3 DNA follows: TGTGCCAGCTCACCACTACTTACACCGCGGCGGCATGAGCAGTTCTTC. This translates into CASSPLLTPRRHEQFF.

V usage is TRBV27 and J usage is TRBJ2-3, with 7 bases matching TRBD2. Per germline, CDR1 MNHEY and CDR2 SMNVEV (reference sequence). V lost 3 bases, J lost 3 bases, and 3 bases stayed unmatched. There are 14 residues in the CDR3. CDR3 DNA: TGTGCCAGCAGTTTCGCGGGAGCAACAGATACGCAGTATTTT. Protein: CASSFAGATDTQYF.

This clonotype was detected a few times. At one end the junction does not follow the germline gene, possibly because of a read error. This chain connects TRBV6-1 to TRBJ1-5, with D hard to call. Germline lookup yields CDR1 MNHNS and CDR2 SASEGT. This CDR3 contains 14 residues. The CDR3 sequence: CASSEGSWDQPQHF. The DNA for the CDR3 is TGTGCCAGCAGCGAAGGGTCCTGGGATCAGCCCCAGCATTTT.

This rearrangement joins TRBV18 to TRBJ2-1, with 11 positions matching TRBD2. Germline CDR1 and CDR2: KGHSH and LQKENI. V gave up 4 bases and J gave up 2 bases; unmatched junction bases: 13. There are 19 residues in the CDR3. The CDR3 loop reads CASSRRVSSGGAAYNEQFF. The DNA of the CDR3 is TGTGCCAGCTCACGACGCGTTAGTAGCGGGGGGGCAGCCTACAATGAGCAGTTCTTC.

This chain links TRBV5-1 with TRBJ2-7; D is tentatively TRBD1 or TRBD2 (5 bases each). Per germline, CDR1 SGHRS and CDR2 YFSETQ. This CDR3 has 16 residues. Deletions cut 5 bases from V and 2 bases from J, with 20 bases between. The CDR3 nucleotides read TGCGCCAGCAGGCCGCCCGAGGGGTTTAACCCCTACGAGCAGTACTTC. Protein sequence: CASRPPEGFNPYEQYF.

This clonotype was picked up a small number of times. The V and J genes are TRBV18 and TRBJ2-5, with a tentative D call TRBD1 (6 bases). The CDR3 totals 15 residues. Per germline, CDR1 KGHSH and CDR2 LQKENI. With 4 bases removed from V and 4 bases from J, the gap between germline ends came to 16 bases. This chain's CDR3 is CASSLTTTGRETQYF. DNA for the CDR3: TGTGCCAGCTCACTCACGACGACAGGTAGAGAGACCCAGTACTTC.

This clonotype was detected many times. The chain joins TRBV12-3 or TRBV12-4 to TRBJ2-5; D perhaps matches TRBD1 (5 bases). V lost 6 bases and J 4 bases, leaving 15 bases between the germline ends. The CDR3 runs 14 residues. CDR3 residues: CASSRRQSLETQYF. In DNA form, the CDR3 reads TGTGCCAGCAGCCGACGACAGTCGCTAGAGACCCAGTACTTC.

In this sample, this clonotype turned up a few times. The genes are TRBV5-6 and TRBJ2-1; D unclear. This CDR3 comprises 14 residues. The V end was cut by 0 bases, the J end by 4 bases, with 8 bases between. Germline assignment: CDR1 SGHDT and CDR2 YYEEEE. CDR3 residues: CASSLVGLYNEQFF. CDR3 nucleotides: TGTGCCAGCAGCTTGGTGGGGTTATACAATGAGCAGTTCTTC.

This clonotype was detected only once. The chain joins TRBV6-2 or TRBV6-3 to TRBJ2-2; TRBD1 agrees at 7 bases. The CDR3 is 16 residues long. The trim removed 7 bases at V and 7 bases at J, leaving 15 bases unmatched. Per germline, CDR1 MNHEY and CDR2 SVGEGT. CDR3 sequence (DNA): TGTGCCAGCACCGACCCGAGGGACAGACCTTTCGGGGAGCTGTTTTTT. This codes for CASTDPRDRPFGELFF.

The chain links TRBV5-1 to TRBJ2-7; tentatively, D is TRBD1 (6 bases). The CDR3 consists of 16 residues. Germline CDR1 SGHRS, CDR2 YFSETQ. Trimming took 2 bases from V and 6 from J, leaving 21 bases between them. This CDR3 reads CASSFAGTTVVGEQYF. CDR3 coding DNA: TGCGCCAGCAGCTTTGCCGGGACAACGGTCGTAGGCGAGCAGTACTTC.

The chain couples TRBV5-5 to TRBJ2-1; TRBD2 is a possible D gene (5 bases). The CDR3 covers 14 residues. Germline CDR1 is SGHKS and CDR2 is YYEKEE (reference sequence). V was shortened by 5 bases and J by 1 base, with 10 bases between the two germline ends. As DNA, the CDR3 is TGTGCCAGCAGTCGTAGCGAATCCTACAATGAGCAGTTCTTC. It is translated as CASSRSESYNEQFF.

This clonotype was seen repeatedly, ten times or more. The CDR3 DNA follows: TGTGCCAGCAGCTTTGGTAGCGGGGAATCGTTTTACGAGCAGTACTTC. This codes for CASSFGSGESFYEQYF. The chain couples TRBV7-2 to TRBJ2-7; TRBD2 aligns across 8 bases. Unmatched junction bases numbered 11, after V lost 3 bases and J lost 4 bases. The CDR3 extends over 16 amino acids. Germline loops: CDR1 SGHTA, CDR2 FQGNSA.